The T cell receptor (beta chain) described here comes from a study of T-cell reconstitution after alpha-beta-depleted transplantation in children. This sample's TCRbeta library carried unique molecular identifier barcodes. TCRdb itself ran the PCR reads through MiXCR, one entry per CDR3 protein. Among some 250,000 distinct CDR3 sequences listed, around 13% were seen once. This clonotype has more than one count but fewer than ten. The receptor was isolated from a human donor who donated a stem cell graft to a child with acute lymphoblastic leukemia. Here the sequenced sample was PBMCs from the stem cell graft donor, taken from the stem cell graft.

Here the CDR3 reads CSATLPGHRYEQYF. CDR3 sequence (DNA): TGCAGTGCCACCCTTCCGGGCCACCGGTACGAGCAGTACTTC. The chain has TRBV20-1 and TRBJ2-7, with D hard to call. Germline loops: CDR1 DFQATT, CDR2 SNEGSKA (reference sequence). Trimming took off 6 bases at V and 4 bases at J, with 19 bases between the two ends. CDR3 length: 14 amino acids.